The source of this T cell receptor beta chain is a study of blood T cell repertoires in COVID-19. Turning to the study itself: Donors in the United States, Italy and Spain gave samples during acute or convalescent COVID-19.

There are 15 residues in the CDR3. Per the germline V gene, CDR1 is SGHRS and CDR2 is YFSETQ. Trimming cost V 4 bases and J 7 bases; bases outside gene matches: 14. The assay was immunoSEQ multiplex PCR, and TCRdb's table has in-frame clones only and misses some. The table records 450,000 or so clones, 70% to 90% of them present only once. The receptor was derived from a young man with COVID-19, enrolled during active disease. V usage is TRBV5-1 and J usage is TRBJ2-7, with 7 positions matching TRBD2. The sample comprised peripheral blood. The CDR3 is CASSRSLASQGEQYF. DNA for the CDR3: TGCGCCAGCAGCCGATCACTAGCGTCCCAAGGGGAGCAGTACTTC.